The source of this T cell receptor (beta chain) is a study of shared clonotypes between healthy human individuals. CDR3 length: 14 residues. The germline V gene encodes CDR1 SGDLS and CDR2 YYNGEE. V shed 4 bases and J shed 7 bases, with 15 bases lying between them. As for this clone: The antigen is undetermined.

Naive CD8 cells comprised CD45RO-negative, CCR7-positively selected cells, excluding terminally differentiated effector memory CD45RA+ cells. The method was immunoSEQ multiplex PCR; TCRdb's version includes in-frame clones alone and lacks a portion of them. Here the sample spans 2 million to 2.5 million clones, about 92% being singletons. Study-level findings and limits: When compared with the clonotypes that were shared by all four sorted-subset donors, the non-shared clonotypes turned out to have lower generation probabilities. What naive subsets generally showed was a larger estimated richness than memory subsets showed.

V gene TRBV9 combines with J gene TRBJ2-1, with no clear D. The specimen was naive CD8+ T cells from PBMCs. This TCR was recovered from a young man in good health. Some clones in this sample may be carry-over from other donors' samples. CDR3 in DNA: TGTGCCAGCAGCACCGGTGGGCTGGGGAATGAGCAGTTCTTC. This translates into CASSTGGLGNEQFF. Full variable domain (rest looked up from reference TRBV9 and TRBJ2-1): DSGVTQTPKHLITATGQRVTLRCSPRSGDLSVYWYQQSLDQGLQFLIQYYNGEERAKGNILERFSAQQFPDLHSELNLSSLELGDSALYFCASSTGGLGNEQFFGPGTRLTVL.